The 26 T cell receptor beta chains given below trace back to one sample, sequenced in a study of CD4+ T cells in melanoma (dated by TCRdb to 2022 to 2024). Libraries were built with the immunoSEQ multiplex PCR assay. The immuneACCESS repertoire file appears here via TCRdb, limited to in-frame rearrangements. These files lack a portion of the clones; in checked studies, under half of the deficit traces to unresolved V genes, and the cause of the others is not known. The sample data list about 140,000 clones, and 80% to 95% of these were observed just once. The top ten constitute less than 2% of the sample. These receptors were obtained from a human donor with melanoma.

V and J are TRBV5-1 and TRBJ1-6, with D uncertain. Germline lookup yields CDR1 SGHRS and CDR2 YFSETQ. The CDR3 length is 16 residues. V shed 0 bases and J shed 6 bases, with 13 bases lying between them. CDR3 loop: CASSLAVVGPNSPLHF. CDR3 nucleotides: TGCGCCAGCAGCTTGGCGGTAGTCGGTCCTAATTCACCCCTCCACTTT.

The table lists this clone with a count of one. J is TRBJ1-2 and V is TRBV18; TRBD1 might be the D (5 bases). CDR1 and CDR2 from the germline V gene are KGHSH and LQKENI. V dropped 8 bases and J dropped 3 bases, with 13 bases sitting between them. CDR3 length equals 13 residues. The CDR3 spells CASGSGGYYGYTF. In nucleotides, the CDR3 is TGTGCCAGCGGAAGCGGGGGATACTATGGCTACACCTTC.

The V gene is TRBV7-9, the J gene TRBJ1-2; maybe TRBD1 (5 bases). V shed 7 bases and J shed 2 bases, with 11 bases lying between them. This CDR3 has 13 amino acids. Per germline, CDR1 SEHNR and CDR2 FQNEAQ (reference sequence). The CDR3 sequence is CASNPTDNYGYTF. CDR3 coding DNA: TGTGCCAGCAACCCGACAGACAACTATGGCTACACCTTC.

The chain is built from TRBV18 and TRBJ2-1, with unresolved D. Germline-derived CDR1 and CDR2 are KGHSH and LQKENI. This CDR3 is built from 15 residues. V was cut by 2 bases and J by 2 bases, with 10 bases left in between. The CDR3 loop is CASSPGLRTYNEQFF. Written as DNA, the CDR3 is TGTGCCAGCTCACCAGGGTTGAGAACCTACAATGAGCAGTTCTTC.

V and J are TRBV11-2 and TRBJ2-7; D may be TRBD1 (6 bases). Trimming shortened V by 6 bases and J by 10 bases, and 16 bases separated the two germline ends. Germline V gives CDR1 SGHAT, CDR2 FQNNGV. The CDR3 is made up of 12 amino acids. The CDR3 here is CASSRNRDNQYF. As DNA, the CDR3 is TGTGCCAGCAGTCGCAACAGGGACAATCAGTACTTC. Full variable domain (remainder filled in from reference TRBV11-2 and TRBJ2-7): EAGVAQSPRYKIIEKRQSVAFWCNPISGHATLYWYQQILGQGPKLLIQFQNNGVVDDSQLPKDRFSAERLKGVDSTLKIQPAKLEDSAVYLCASSRNRDNQYFGPGTRLTVT.

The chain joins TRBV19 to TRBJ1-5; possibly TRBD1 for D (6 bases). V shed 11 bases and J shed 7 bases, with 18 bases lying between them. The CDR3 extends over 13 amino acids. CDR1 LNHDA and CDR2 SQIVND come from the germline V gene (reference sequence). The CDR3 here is CAAGQSVSQPQHF. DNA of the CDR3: TGTGCCGCAGGACAGTCCGTCTCCCAGCCCCAGCATTTT.

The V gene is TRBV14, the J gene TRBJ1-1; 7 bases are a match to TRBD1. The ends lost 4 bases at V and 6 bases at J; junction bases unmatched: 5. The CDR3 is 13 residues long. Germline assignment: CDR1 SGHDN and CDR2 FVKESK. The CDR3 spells CASSRPGTAEAFF. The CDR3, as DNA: TGTGCCAGCAGCCGTCCCGGGACAGCTGAAGCTTTCTTT. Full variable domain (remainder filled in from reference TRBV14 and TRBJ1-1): EAGVTQFPSHSVIEKGQTVTLRCDPISGHDNLYWYRRVMGKEIKFLLHFVKESKQDESGMPNNRFLAERTGGTYSTLKVQPAELEDSGVYFCASSRPGTAEAFFGQGTRLTVV.

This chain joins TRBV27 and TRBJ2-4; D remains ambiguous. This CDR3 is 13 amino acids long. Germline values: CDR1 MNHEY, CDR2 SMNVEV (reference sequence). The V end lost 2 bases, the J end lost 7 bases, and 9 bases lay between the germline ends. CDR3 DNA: TGTGCCAGCAGTTTAGCCGCGTGGAACATTCAGTACTTC. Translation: CASSLAAWNIQYF.

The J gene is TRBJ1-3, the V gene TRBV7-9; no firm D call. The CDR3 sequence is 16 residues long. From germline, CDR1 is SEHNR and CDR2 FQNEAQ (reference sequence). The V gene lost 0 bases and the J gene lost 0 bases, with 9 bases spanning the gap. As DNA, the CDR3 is TGTGCCAGCAGCTTAGCGTTGGGGAGCTCTGGAAACACCATATATTTT. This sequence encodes CASSLALGSSGNTIYF.

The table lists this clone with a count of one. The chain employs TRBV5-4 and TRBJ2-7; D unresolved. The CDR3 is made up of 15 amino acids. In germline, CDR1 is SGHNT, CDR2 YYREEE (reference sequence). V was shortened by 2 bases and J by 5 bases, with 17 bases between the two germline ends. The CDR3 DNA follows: TGTGCCAGCAGCTTAACTTCTCAAGGGATTCACGAGCAGTACTTC. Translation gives CASSLTSQGIHEQYF. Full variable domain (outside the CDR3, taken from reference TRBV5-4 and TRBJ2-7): ETGVTQSPTHLIKTRGQQVTLRCSSQSGHNTVSWYQQALGQGPQFIFQYYREEENGRGNFPPRFSGLQFPNYSSELNVNALELDDSALYLCASSLTSQGIHEQYFGPGTRLTVT.

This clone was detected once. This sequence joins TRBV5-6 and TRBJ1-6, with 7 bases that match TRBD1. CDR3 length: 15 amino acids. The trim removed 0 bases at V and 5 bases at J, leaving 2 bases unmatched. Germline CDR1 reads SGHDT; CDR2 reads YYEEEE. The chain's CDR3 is CASSLAGQDNSPLHF. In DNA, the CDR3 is TGTGCCAGCAGCTTGGCTGGACAGGATAATTCACCCCTCCACTTT.

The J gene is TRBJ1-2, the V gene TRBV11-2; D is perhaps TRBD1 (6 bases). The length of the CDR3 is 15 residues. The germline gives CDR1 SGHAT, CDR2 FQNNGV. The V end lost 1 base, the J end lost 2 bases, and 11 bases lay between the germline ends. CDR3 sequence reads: CASSLVAGANYGYTF. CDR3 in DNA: TGTGCCAGCAGCTTAGTAGCAGGGGCGAACTATGGCTACACCTTC.

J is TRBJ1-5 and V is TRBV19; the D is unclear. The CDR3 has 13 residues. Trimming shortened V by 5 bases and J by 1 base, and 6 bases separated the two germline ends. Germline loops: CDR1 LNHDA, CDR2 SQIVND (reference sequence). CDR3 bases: TGTGCCAGTAGTTACAGCAGCAATCAGCCCCAGCATTTT. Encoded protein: CASSYSSNQPQHF.

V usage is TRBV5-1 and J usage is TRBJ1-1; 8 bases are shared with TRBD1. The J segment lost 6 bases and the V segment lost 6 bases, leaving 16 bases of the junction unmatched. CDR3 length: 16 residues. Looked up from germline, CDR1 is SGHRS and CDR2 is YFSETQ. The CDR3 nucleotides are TGCGCCAGCACCCTATACCCCCAGGGGGCGCAGGCTGAAGCTTTCTTT. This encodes CASTLYPQGAQAEAFF.

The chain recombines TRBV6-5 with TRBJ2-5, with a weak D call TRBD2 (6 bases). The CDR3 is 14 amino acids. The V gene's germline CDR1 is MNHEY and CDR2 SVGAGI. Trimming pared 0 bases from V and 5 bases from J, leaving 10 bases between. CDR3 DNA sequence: TGTGCCAGCAGTTACTCATCCGGGGGTGAGACCCAGTACTTC. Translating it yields CASSYSSGGETQYF.

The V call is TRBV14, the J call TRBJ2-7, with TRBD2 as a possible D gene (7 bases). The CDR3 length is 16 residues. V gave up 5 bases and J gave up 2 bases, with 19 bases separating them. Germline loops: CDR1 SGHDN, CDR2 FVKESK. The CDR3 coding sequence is TGTGCCAGCAGCGTGAGACGAGGGGGGGCTCCCTACGAGCAGTACTTC. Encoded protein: CASSVRRGGAPYEQYF. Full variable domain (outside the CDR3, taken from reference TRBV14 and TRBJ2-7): EAGVTQFPSHSVIEKGQTVTLRCDPISGHDNLYWYRRVMGKEIKFLLHFVKESKQDESGMPNNRFLAERTGGTYSTLKVQPAELEDSGVYFCASSVRRGGAPYEQYFGPGTRLTVT.

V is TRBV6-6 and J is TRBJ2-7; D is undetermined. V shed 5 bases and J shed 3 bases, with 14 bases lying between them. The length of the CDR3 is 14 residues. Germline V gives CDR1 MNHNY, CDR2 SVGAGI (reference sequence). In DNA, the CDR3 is TGTGCCAGCAGTCCCCAGGACGGCCTCTACGAGCAGTACTTC. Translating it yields CASSPQDGLYEQYF.

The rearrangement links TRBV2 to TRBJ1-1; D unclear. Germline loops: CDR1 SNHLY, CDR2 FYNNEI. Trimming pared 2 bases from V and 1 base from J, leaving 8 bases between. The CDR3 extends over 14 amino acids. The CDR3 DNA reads TGTGCCAGCAGTGAAAGCAGCCGGAACACTGAAGCTTTCTTT. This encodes CASSESSRNTEAFF.

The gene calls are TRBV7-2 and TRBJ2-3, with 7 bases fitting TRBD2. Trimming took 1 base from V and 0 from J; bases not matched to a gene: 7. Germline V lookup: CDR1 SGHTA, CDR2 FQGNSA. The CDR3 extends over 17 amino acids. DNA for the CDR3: TGTGCCAGCAGCTTAGGAGCTAGCGGCCCTAGCACAGATACGCAGTATTTT. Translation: CASSLGASGPSTDTQYF.

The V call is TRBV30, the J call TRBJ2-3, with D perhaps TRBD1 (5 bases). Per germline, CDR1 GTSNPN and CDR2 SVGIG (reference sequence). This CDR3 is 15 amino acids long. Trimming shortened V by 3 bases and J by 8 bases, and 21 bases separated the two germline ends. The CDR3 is CAWSASGMVIGTQYF. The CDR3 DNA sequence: TGTGCCTGGAGCGCTTCAGGGATGGTGATAGGTACGCAGTATTTT.

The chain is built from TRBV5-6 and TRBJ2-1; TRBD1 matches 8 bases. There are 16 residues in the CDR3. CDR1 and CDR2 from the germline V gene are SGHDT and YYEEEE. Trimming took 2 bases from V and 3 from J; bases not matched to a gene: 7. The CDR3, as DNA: TGTGCCAGCAGCTTTCACGTCACAGGGGGCTACAATGAGCAGTTCTTC. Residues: CASSFHVTGGYNEQFF. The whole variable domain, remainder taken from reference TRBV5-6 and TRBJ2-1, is DAGVTQSPTHLIKTRGQQVTLRCSPKSGHDTVSWYQQALGQGPQFIFQYYEEEERQRGNFPDRFSGHQFPNYSSELNVNALLLGDSALYLCASSFHVTGGYNEQFFGPGTRLTVL.

For the CDR3, the DNA is TGTGCCAGCAGCCAGGACAGTAAGAGGTACGAGCAGTACTTC. Amino acids: CASSQDSKRYEQYF. The V and J genes are TRBV5-4 and TRBJ2-7, with D possibly being TRBD1 (6 bases). Germline V CDR1 and CDR2: SGHNT, YYREEE (reference sequence). The V end was cut by 4 bases, the J end by 4 bases, with 15 bases between. The CDR3 runs 14 residues.

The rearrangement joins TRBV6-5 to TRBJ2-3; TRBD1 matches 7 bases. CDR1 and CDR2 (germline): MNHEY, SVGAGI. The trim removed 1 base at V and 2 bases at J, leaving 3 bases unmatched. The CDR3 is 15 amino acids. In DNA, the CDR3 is TGTGCCAGCAGTTACTTAGGGGGCGACACAGATACGCAGTATTTT. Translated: CASSYLGGDTDTQYF.

The CDR3 region is CASSASRNTEAFF. CDR3 in DNA: TGTGCCAGCAGCGCCTCACGGAACACTGAAGCTTTCTTT. The chain uses TRBV11-2 and TRBJ1-1; D is unresolved. The CDR3 runs to 13 residues. Per germline, CDR1 SGHAT and CDR2 FQNNGV. Trimming pared 5 bases from V and 1 base from J, leaving 8 bases between.

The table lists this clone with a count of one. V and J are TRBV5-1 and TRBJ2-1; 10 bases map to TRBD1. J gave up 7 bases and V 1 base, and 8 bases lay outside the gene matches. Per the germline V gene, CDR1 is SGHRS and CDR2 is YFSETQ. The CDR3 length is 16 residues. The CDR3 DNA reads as TGCGCCAGCAGCTTGTTCTGGACAGGGGGGGGAAATGAGCAGTTCTTC. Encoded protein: CASSLFWTGGGNEQFF. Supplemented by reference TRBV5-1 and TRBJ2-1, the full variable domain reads KAGVTQTPRYLIKTRGQQVTLSCSPISGHRSVSWYQQTPGQGLQFLFEYFSETQRNKGNFPGRFSGRQFSNSRSEMNVSTLELGDSALYLCASSLFWTGGGNEQFFGPGTRLTVL.

The DNA for the CDR3 is TGCGCCAGCAGCGCGGAGGTCGTCCCCTACGAGCAGTACTTC. Amino acids: CASSAEVVPYEQYF. The chain recombines TRBV5-1 with TRBJ2-7; TRBD2 is a possible D gene (5 bases). Germline V gene sequence: CDR1 SGHRS, CDR2 YFSETQ. Trimming cost V 4 bases and J 2 bases, with 13 bases left between them. The CDR3 loop spans 14 amino acids. The full variable domain, rest sourced from reference TRBV5-1 and TRBJ2-7, is KAGVTQTPRYLIKTRGQQVTLSCSPISGHRSVSWYQQTPGQGLQFLFEYFSETQRNKGNFPGRFSGRQFSNSRSEMNVSTLELGDSALYLCASSAEVVPYEQYFGPGTRLTVT.